Following are 26 T cell receptor beta chains from one sample sequenced in a study of breast tumors, draining lymph nodes, adjacent tissues. One entry per CDR3 protein results from TCRdb running MiXCR on the multiplex PCR reads. In the table there are some 100,000 distinct CDR3 sequences, roughly 20% of which are singletons. The lymph nodes were axillary draining lymph nodes from breast cancer patients. Sample: axillary lymph node tissue. These receptors came from a female donor with breast cancer. Some clones in this sample may be carry-over from other donors' samples.

On this clonotype: Since the CDR3 does not end with the conserved phenylalanine or tryptophan, this likely comes from a read error. The chain joins TRBV4-2 to TRBJ2-6; no clear D. The CDR3 contains 15 residues. Germline loops: CDR1 LGHNA, CDR2 YNFKEQ. Between the trimmed V and J ends, which lost 4 bases and 4 bases, there was a span of 11 bases. For the CDR3, the DNA is TGTGCCAGCAGCCCCGTGCATGGGGGGGCCAACGTCCTGACTCTC. Protein product: CASSPVHGGANVLTL.

Note on this clonotype: This may be a read error: a much more frequent sequence differs by one nucleotide. The genes are TRBV28 and TRBJ1-6; TRBD1 might be the D (6 bases). CDR1 MDHEN and CDR2 SYDVKM come from the germline V gene. Trimming shortened V by 10 bases and J by 9 bases, and 22 bases separated the two germline ends. The CDR3 has 15 amino acids. CDR3 protein: CATRLGGAGASPLHF. CDR3 sequence (DNA): TGTGCCACGCGACTTGGGGGGGCAGGGGCTTCACCCCTCCACTTT. Looking up the rest from reference TRBV28 and TRBJ1-6 gives the full variable domain: DVKVTQSSRYLVKRTGEKVFLECVQDMDHENMFWYRQDPGLGLRLIYFSYDVKMKEKGDIPEGYSVSREKKERFSLILESASTNQTSMYLCATRLGGAGASPLHFGNGTRLTVT.

The V gene is TRBV27, the J gene TRBJ1-6, with 7 nucleotides matching TRBD1. The V and J ends lost 4 bases and 5 bases, in that order; junction bases with no gene match: 14. The CDR3 has 18 residues. In germline, CDR1 is MNHEY, CDR2 SMNVEV (reference sequence). The CDR3 is CASSSTIRTGRDNSPLHF. CDR3 coding DNA: TGTGCCAGCAGTTCAACGATCCGGACAGGCCGAGATAATTCACCCCTCCACTTT.

With respect to this clonotype: This may stem from a read error, because a much larger clone lies one nucleotide away. The chain carries TRBV5-1 and TRBJ1-4; 8 positions match TRBD1. CDR1 and CDR2 from the germline V gene are SGHRS and YFSETQ. There are 15 residues in the CDR3. CDR3 coding DNA: TGCGCCAGCAGCTTGGCTACAGGGGGGCCCGAAAAACCGTTTTTT. It specifies CASSLATGGPEKPFF.

This clonotype was detected ten times or more. The V and J genes are TRBV6-1 and TRBJ1-5, with D possibly being TRBD1 (5 bases). Germline V gene sequence: CDR1 MNHNS, CDR2 SASEGT. There are 15 residues in the CDR3. V dropped 3 bases and J dropped 3 bases, with 12 bases sitting between them. The DNA for the CDR3 is TGTGCCAGCAGTGACACTCAGGGTTTCAATCAGCCCCAGCATTTT. It specifies CASSDTQGFNQPQHF.

This clonotype was counted many times. The J gene is TRBJ1-5, the V gene TRBV13; D is unresolved. Per the germline V gene, CDR1 is PRHDT and CDR2 is FYEKMQ (reference sequence). V was pared by 8 bases and J by 4 bases, with 15 bases between. CDR3 length: 14 amino acids. The CDR3 nucleotides are TGTGCCAGCTCATTGGGAGGGATTAATCAGCCCCAGCATTTT. Translated, it gives CASSLGGINQPQHF.

This clonotype was detected many times. V usage is TRBV10-3 and J usage is TRBJ1-3; unclear D gene. Germline V gene lookup returns CDR1 ENHRY and CDR2 SYGVKD. This CDR3 contains 14 residues. Trimming took off 10 bases at V and 0 bases at J, with 13 bases between the two ends. The CDR3 DNA reads as TGTGCCACATACAGCGGCGGCTCTGGAAACACCATATATTTT. Its translation: CATYSGGSGNTIYF.

This clonotype was counted ten times or more. The rearrangement joins TRBV10-3 to TRBJ2-7; TRBD1 matches at 10 bases. V dropped 6 bases and J dropped 6; count of bases not matched to a gene: 8. CDR1 and CDR2 (germline): ENHRY, SYGVKD. The CDR3 consists of 14 residues. The CDR3 sequence is CAIRPGQGFGEQYF. The CDR3 DNA sequence: TGTGCCATCAGACCGGGACAGGGGTTCGGCGAGCAGTACTTC.

This clonotype was seen repeatedly, ten times or more. This chain links TRBV7-8 with TRBJ2-3, with D possibly TRBD1 on 6 matching bases. The CDR3 covers 17 residues. Germline CDR1 reads SGHVS; CDR2 reads FQNEAQ. The V end was cut by 6 bases, the J end by 6 bases, with 25 bases between. CDR3 nucleotide sequence: TGTGCCAGCAGGAGGGGGTTAATAACGACCAAGGGGGATACGCAGTATTTT. Its protein is CASRRGLITTKGDTQYF.

The chain uses TRBV19 and TRBJ1-2; D is possibly TRBD1 (5 bases). CDR3 length: 14 amino acids. Trimming pared 2 bases from V and 5 bases from J, leaving 12 bases between. Germline values: CDR1 LNHDA, CDR2 SQIVND (reference sequence). CDR3 loop: CASSIRGRVYGYTF. CDR3 sequence (DNA): TGTGCCAGTAGTATACGGGGCAGGGTTTATGGCTACACCTTC.

This clonotype was seen ten or more times. The CDR3: CSAPEAGGSDTQYF. CDR3 bases: TGCAGTGCTCCCGAGGCGGGAGGTTCAGATACGCAGTATTTT. The chain recombines TRBV20-1 with TRBJ2-3; the match to TRBD2 covers 8 bases. There are 14 residues in the CDR3. CDR1 is DFQATT and CDR2 is SNEGSKA in the germline V gene (reference sequence). Losses at the gene ends were 5 bases for V and 4 bases for J; bases not matched to a gene: 8.

The rearrangement uses TRBV3-1 and TRBJ1-3, with D hard to call. The CDR3 is 13 residues long. Germline values: CDR1 LGHDT, CDR2 YNNKEL (reference sequence). V was trimmed by 8 bases and J by 4 bases, leaving 12 bases between them. The CDR3 spells CASVTGEGNTIYF. CDR3 nucleotides: TGTGCCAGCGTGACTGGAGAAGGAAACACCATATATTTT.

The table lists this clonotype with many counts. The chain joins TRBV6-1 to TRBJ2-1; 9 nucleotides agree with TRBD2. Germline V CDR1 and CDR2: MNHNS, SASEGT. V shed 8 bases and J 4 bases; nucleotides not matched to a gene: 12. The length of the CDR3 is 16 residues. The CDR3, as DNA: TGTGCCAGCCACCCTTTAGCGGGAGTAATGTACAATGAGCAGTTCTTC. Translation gives CASHPLAGVMYNEQFF.

This clonotype was found once. This could be a read error, since a much larger clone is one nucleotide away. The chain links TRBV15 to TRBJ2-1, with D perhaps matching TRBD1 (6 bases). This CDR3 comprises 13 residues. V dropped 4 bases and J dropped 9 bases, with 13 bases sitting between them. Germline V CDR1 and CDR2: LNHNV, YYDKDF (reference sequence). The CDR3 DNA reads TGTGCCACCAGCAAACCAGGGGTCGGTGAGCAGTTCTTC. Its protein product is CATSKPGVGEQFF.

The rearrangement links TRBV7-9 to TRBJ1-1; 9 bases map to TRBD1. Germline trimming cut 2 bases from V and 6 bases from J; bases unmatched to any gene: 7. Germline V lookup: CDR1 SEHNR, CDR2 FQNEAQ (reference sequence). This CDR3 has 15 amino acids. CDR3 region: CASSLPGQGNAEAFF. In nucleotides, the CDR3 is TGTGCCAGCAGCTTACCGGGACAGGGTAACGCTGAAGCTTTCTTT.

This clonotype has at least ten counts. CDR3 amino acids: CASRARTGENSPLHF. The CDR3 DNA reads as TGTGCCAGCAGAGCTCGGACCGGCGAAAATTCACCCCTCCACTTT. The rearrangement uses TRBV12-3 or TRBV12-4 and TRBJ1-6; D is unresolved. CDR3 length: 15 residues. V lost 6 bases to trimming and J lost 7 bases, with 16 bases between them.

This clonotype was seen ten or more times. V usage is TRBV2 and J usage is TRBJ1-4, with 8 bases lining up with TRBD1. V shed 5 bases, J shed 16 bases, and the junction held 12 bases outside the gene matches. Germline lookup yields CDR1 SNHLY and CDR2 FYNNEI. The CDR3 totals 13 residues. In DNA, the CDR3 is TGTGCCAGCAGTTTGGACAGGGCTTCCTTTCCGTTTTTT. It codes for CASSLDRASFPFF.

The table lists this clonotype with many counts. The genes are TRBV11-2 and TRBJ2-7, with TRBD2 as a possible D gene (5 bases). Looked up from germline, CDR1 is SGHAT and CDR2 is FQNNGV. The CDR3 runs to 13 residues. The V end lost 5 bases, the J end lost 3 bases, and 11 bases lay between the germline ends. The CDR3 DNA follows: TGTGCCAGCAGCAAGCGAGCGGACTACGAGCAGTACTTC. Its protein product is CASSKRADYEQYF.

In this sample, this clonotype turned up many times. The gene calls are TRBV5-5 and TRBJ2-3, with D possibly matching TRBD2 (6 bases). CDR1 and CDR2 from the germline V gene are SGHKS and YYEKEE (reference sequence). Between the trimmed V and J ends, which lost 4 bases and 4 bases, there was a span of 13 bases. The CDR3 contains 14 residues. CDR3 protein: CASSLLALADTQYF. The CDR3 nucleotides are TGTGCCAGCAGCCTTCTAGCGTTGGCAGATACGCAGTATTTT.

This clonotype was detected ten times or more. This chain links TRBV6-1 with TRBJ1-2, with TRBD1 identical over 12 bases. Germline-derived CDR1 and CDR2 are MNHNS and SASEGT. The CDR3 has 15 residues. V lost 2 bases, J lost 7 bases, and 5 bases stayed unmatched. The CDR3 DNA follows: TGTGCCAGCAGTGAAATGGGACAGGGGGCGGGTGGCTACACCTTC. Encoded protein: CASSEMGQGAGGYTF.

This clonotype was detected many times. The rearrangement joins TRBV7-2 to TRBJ1-2, with D possibly matching TRBD1 (6 bases). CDR1 is SGHTA and CDR2 is FQGNSA in the germline V gene. This CDR3 region has 15 residues. Trimming took off 0 bases at V and 0 bases at J, with 8 bases between the two ends. In nucleotides, the CDR3 is TGTGCCAGCAGCTTAGCCACAGGGACTAACTATGGCTACACCTTC. Its translation: CASSLATGTNYGYTF.

About this clonotype itself: One junction end does not reproduce the germline sequence, and a read error may be involved. V is TRBV2 and J is TRBJ1-2, with D perhaps TRBD1 (6 bases). Germline assignment: CDR1 SNHLY and CDR2 FYNNEI. The CDR3 is 15 residues long. The DNA of the CDR3 is TGTGCCAGCAGCGCCGCCGTTGGCAGGGGCTATGGCTACATCTTC. This translates into CASSAAVGRGYGYIF.

This clonotype was picked up many times. The rearrangement links TRBV11-2 to TRBJ1-6; D is undetermined. CDR1 is SGHAT and CDR2 is FQNNGV in the germline V gene. The CDR3 runs to 17 residues. The ends were cut back, 2 bases at V and 5 bases at J, with 16 bases in the middle. CDR3 in amino acids: CASSLSLGALNNSPLHF. In DNA, the CDR3 is TGTGCCAGCAGCTTATCCCTGGGAGCCCTTAATAATTCACCCCTCCACTTT. Full variable domain (remainder filled in from reference TRBV11-2 and TRBJ1-6): EAGVAQSPRYKIIEKRQSVAFWCNPISGHATLYWYQQILGQGPKLLIQFQNNGVVDDSQLPKDRFSAERLKGVDSTLKIQPAKLEDSAVYLCASSLSLGALNNSPLHFGNGTRLTVT.

CDR3 loop: CASSLKVQPQHF. CDR3 DNA sequence: TGTGCCAGCAGTTTAAAAGTTCAGCCCCAGCATTTT. The rearrangement uses TRBV28 and TRBJ1-5; D gene unclear. The CDR3 has 12 amino acids. V was cut by 2 bases and J by 6 bases, with 5 bases left in between. Germline V gene lookup returns CDR1 MDHEN and CDR2 SYDVKM. The whole variable domain, filled in from reference TRBV28 and TRBJ1-5, reads DVKVTQSSRYLVKRTGEKVFLECVQDMDHENMFWYRQDPGLGLRLIYFSYDVKMKEKGDIPEGYSVSREKKERFSLILESASTNQTSMYLCASSLKVQPQHFGDGTRLSIL.

This clonotype came up many times. J is TRBJ1-2 and V is TRBV20-1; the D is unclear. The CDR3 covers 13 residues. The ends were cut back, 3 bases at V and 3 bases at J, with 11 bases in the middle. Germline V gene lookup returns CDR1 DFQATT and CDR2 SNEGSKA (reference sequence). CDR3 bases: TGCAGTGCTAGTCGTGGATGGTACTATGGCTACACCTTC. This translates into CSASRGWYYGYTF.

There are many counts of this clonotype. V and J are TRBV12-3 or TRBV12-4 and TRBJ2-3, with unresolved D. V dropped 2 bases and J dropped 1 base, with 7 bases sitting between them. CDR3 length equals 14 residues. DNA of the CDR3: TGTGCCAGCAGTTTACGACGGGGCACAGATACGCAGTATTTT. The encoded protein is CASSLRRGTDTQYF.